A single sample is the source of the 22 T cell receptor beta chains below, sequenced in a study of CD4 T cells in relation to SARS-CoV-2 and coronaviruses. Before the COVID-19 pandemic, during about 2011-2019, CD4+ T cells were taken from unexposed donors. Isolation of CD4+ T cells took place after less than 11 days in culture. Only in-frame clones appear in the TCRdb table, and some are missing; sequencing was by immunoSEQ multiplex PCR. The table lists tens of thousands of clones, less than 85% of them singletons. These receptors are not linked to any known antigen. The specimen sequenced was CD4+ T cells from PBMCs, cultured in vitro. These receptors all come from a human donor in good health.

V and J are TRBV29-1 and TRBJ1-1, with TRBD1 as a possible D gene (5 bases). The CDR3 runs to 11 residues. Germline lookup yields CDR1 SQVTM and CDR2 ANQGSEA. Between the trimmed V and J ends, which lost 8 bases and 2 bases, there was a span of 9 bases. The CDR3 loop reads CSYDRNTEAFF. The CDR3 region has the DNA TGCAGCTACGACAGAAACACTGAAGCTTTCTTT.

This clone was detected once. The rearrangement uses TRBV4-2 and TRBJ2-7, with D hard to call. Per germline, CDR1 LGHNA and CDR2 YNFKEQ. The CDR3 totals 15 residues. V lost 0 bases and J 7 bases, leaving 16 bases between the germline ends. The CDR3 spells CASSQDRDPSAEQYF. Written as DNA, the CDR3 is TGTGCCAGCAGCCAAGATCGCGACCCGTCGGCTGAGCAGTACTTC.

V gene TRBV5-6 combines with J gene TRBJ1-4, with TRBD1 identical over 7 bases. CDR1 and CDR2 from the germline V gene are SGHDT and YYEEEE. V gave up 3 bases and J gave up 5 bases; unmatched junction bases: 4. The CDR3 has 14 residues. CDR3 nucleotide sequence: TGTGCCAGCAGCTCGACAGGGACGAATGAAAAACTGTTTTTT. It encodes CASSSTGTNEKLFF.

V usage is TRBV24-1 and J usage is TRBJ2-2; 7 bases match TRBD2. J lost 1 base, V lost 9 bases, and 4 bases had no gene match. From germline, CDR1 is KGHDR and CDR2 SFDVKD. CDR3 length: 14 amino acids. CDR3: CATAGLLNTGELFF. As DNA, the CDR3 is TGTGCCACCGCGGGACTACTGAACACCGGGGAGCTGTTTTTT.

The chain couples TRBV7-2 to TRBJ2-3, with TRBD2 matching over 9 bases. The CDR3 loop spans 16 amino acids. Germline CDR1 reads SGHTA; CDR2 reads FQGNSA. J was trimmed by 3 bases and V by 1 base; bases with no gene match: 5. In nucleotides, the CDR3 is TGTGCCAGCAGCTTAGGGCCAGCGGGAGGAACAGATACGCAGTATTTT. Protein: CASSLGPAGGTDTQYF.

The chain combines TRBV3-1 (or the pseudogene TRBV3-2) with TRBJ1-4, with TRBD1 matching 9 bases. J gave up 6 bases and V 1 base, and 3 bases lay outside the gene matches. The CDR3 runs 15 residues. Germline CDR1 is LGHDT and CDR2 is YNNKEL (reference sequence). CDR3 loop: CASSQGTGAYEKLFF. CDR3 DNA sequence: TGTGCCAGCAGCCAAGGGACAGGGGCGTATGAAAAACTGTTTTTT.

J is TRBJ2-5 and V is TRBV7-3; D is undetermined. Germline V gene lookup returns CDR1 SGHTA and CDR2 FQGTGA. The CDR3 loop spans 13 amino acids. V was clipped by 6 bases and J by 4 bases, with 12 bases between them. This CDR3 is CASSPRSAETQYF. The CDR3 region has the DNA TGTGCCAGCAGTCCGCGAAGTGCAGAGACCCAGTACTTC.

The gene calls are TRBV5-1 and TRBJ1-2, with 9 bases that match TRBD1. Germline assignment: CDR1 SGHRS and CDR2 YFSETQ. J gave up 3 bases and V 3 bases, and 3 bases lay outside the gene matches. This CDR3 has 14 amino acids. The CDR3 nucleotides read TGCGCCAGCAGCTCAGGGACAGGGTACTATGGCTACACCTTC. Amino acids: CASSSGTGYYGYTF.

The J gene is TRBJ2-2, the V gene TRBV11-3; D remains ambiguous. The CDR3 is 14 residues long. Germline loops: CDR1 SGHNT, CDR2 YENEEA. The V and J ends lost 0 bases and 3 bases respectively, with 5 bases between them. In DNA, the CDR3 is TGTGCCAGCAGCTTAGAGCCAGACACCGGGGAGCTGTTTTTT. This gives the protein CASSLEPDTGELFF.

CDR3 coding DNA: TGTGCCAGCAGCGTACAGGGGGGTTCCACTGAAGCTTTCTTT. It encodes CASSVQGGSTEAFF. The chain links TRBV9 to TRBJ1-1; 7 bases are shared with TRBD1. The CDR3 totals 14 residues. CDR1 SGDLS and CDR2 YYNGEE come from the germline V gene. The V and J ends lost 1 base and 4 bases, in that order; junction bases with no gene match: 4.

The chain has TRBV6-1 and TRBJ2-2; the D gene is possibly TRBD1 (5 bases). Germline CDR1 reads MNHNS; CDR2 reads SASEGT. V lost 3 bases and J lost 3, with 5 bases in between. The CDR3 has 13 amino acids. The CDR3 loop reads CASSDRDTGELFF. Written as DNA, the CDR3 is TGTGCCAGCAGTGACAGGGACACCGGGGAGCTGTTTTTT.

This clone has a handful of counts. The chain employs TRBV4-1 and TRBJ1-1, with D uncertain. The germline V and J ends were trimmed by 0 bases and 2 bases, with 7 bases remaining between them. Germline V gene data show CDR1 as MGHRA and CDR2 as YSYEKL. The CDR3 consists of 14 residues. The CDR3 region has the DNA TGCGCCAGCAGCCAAGAACTGCGTAACACTGAAGCTTTCTTT. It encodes CASSQELRNTEAFF.

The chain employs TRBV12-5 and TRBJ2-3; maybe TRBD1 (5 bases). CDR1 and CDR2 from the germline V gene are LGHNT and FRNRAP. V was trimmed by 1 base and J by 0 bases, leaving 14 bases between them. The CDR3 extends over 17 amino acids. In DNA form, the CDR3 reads TGTGCTAGTGGTTTGGGGCCGGACACCCAAAGCACAGATACGCAGTATTTT. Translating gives CASGLGPDTQSTDTQYF.

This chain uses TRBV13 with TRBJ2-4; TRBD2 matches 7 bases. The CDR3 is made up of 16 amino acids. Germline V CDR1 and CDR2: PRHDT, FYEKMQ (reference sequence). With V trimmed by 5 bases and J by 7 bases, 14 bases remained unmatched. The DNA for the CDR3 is TGTGCCAGCAGCACCTACTCTGGGGGAGGGCGGAACATTCAGTACTTC. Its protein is CASSTYSGGGRNIQYF. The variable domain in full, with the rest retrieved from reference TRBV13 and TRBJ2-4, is AAGVIQSPRHLIKEKRETATLKCYPIPRHDTVYWYQQGPGQDPQFLISFYEKMQSDKGSIPDRFSAQQFSDYHSELNMSSLELGDSALYFCASSTYSGGGRNIQYFGAGTRLSVL.

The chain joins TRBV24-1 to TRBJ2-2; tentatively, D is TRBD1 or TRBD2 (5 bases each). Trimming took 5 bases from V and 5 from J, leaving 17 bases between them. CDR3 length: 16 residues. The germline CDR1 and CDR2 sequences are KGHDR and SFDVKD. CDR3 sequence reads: CATSAPQGRSTGELFF. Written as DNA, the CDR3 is TGTGCCACCAGTGCCCCTCAGGGACGGTCGACCGGGGAGCTGTTTTTT.

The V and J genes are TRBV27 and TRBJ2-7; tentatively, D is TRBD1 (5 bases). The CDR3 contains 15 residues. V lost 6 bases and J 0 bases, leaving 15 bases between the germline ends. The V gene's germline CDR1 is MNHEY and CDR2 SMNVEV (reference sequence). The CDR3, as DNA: TGTGCCAGCAGGGATCAGGGATTCGGCTCCTACGAGCAGTACTTC. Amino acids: CASRDQGFGSYEQYF.

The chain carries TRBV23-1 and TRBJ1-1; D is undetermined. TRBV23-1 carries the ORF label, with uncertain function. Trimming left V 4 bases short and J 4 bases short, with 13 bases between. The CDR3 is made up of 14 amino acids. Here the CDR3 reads CASSRGSQCTEAFF. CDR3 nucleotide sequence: TGCGCCAGCAGTCGCGGGAGCCAGTGCACTGAAGCTTTCTTT.

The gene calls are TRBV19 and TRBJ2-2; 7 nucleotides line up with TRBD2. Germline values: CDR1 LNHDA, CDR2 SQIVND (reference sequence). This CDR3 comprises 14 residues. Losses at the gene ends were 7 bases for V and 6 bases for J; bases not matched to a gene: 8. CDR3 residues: CASKGGILSGELFF. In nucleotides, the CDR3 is TGTGCCAGTAAGGGAGGGATCCTTTCCGGGGAGCTGTTTTTT.

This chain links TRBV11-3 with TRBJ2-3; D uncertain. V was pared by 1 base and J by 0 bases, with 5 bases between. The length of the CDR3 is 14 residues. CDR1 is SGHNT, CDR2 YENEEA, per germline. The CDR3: CASSLGTSTDTQYF. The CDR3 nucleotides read TGTGCCAGCAGCTTAGGCACTAGCACAGATACGCAGTATTTT.

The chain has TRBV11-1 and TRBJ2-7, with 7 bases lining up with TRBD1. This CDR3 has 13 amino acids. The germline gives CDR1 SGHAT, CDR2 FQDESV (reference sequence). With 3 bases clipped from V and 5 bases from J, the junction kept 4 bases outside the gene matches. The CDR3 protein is CASSLGQLNEQYF. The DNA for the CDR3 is TGTGCCAGCAGCTTGGGACAGCTCAACGAGCAGTACTTC. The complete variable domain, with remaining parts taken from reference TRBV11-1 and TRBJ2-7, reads EAEVAQSPRYKITEKSQAVAFWCDPISGHATLYWYRQILGQGPELLVQFQDESVVDDSQLPKDRFSAERLKGVDSTLKIQPAELGDSAMYLCASSLGQLNEQYFGPGTRLTVT.

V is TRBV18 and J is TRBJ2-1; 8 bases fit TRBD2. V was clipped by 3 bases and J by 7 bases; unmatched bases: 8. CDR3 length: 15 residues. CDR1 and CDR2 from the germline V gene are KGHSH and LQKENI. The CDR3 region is CASSPGGSGSNEQFF. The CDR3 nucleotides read TGTGCCAGCTCACCTGGGGGGAGCGGGAGTAATGAGCAGTTCTTC.

The CDR3 reads CASSQDFRTEAFF. For the CDR3, the DNA is TGTGCCAGCAGCCAAGATTTCAGGACTGAAGCTTTCTTT. This chain joins TRBV14 and TRBJ1-1; D call uncertain. The CDR3 consists of 13 residues. CDR1 SGHDN and CDR2 FVKESK come from the germline V gene. V lost 0 bases, J lost 5 bases, and 7 bases lay in between.